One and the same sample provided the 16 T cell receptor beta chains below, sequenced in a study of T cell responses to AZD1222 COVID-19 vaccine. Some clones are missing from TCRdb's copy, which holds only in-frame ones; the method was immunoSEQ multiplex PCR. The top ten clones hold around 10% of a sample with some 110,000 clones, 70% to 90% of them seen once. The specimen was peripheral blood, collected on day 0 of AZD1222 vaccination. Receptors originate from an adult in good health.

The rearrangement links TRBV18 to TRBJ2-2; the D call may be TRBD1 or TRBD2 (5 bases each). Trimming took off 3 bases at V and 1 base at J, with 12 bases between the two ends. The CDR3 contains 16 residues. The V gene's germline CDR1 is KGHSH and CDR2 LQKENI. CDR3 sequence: CASSPQGPQNTGELFF. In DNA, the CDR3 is TGTGCCAGCTCACCTCAGGGACCACAGAACACCGGGGAGCTGTTTTTT.

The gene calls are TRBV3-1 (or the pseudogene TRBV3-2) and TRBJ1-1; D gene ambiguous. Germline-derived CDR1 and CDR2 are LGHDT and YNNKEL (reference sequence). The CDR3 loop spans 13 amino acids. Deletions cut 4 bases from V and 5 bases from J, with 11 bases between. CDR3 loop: CASSRQGRTEAFF. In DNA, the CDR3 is TGTGCCAGCAGCCGTCAAGGGCGTACTGAAGCTTTCTTT.

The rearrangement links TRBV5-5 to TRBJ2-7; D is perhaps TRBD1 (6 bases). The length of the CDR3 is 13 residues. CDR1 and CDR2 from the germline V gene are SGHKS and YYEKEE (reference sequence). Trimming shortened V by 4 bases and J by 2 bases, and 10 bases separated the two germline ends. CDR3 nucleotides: TGTGCCAGCAGCAGTACAGGGCCCTACGAGCAGTACTTC. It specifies CASSSTGPYEQYF. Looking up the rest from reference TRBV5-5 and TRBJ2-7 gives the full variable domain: DAGVTQSPTHLIKTRGQQVTLRCSPISGHKSVSWYQQVLGQGPQFIFQYYEKEERGRGNFPDRFSARQFPNYSSELNVNALLLGDSALYLCASSSTGPYEQYFGPGTRLTVT.

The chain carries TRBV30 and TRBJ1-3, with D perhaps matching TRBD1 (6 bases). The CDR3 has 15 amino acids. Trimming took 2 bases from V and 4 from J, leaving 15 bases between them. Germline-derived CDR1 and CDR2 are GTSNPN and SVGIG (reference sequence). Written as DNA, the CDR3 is TGTGCCTGGAGTCGTCCCACAGGGTCCGGAAACACCATATATTTT. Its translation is CAWSRPTGSGNTIYF.

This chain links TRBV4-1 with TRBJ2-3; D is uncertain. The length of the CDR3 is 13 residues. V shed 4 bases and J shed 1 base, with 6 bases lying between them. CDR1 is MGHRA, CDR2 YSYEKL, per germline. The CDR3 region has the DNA TGCGCCAGCAGCCCCCCTGGCACAGATACGCAGTATTTT. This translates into CASSPPGTDTQYF.

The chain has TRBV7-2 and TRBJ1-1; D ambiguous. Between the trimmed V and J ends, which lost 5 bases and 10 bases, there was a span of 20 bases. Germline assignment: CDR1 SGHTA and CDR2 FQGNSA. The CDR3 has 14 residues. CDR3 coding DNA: TGTGCCAGCAGCGCGTATGACATGCTTCATGGAGCTTTCTTT. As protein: CASSAYDMLHGAFF. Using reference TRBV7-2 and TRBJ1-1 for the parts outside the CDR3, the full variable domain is GAGVSQSPSNKVTEKGKDVELRCDPISGHTALYWYRQSLGQGLEFLIYFQGNSAPDKSGLPSDRFSAERTGGSVSTLTIQRTQQEDSAVYLCASSAYDMLHGAFFGQGTRLTVV.

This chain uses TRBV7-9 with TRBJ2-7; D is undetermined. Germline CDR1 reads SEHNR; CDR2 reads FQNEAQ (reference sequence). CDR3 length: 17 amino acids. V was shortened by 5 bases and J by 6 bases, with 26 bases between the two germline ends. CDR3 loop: CASSPTSWGVYGVEQYF. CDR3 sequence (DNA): TGTGCCAGCAGCCCGACGTCATGGGGTGTCTACGGAGTCGAGCAGTACTTC.

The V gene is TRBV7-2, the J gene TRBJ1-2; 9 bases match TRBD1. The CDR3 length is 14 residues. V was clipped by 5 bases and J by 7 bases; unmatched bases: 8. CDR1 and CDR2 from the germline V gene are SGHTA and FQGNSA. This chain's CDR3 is CASSRIQGAGGYTF. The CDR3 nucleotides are TGTGCCAGCAGCAGGATACAGGGGGCGGGTGGCTACACCTTC.

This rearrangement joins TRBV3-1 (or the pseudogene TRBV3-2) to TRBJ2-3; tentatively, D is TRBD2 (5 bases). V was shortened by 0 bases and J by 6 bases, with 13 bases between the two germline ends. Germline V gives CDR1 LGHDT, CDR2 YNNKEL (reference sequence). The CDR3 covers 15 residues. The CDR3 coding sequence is TGTGCCAGCAGCCAAGACACCACAACGGGGGATACGCAGTATTTT. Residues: CASSQDTTTGDTQYF.

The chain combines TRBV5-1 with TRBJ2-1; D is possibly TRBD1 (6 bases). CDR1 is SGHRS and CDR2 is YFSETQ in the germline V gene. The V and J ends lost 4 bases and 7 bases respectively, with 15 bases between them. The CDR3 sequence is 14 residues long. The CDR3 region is CASSAGGAGNEQFF. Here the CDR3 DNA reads TGCGCCAGCAGCGCTGGGGGCGCTGGGAATGAGCAGTTCTTC.

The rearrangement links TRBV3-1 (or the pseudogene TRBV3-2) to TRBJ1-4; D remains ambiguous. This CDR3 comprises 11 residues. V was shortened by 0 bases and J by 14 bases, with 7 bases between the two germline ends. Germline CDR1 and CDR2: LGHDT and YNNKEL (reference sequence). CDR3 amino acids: CASSQEAALFF. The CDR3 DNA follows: TGTGCCAGCAGCCAAGAAGCAGCTCTGTTTTTT.

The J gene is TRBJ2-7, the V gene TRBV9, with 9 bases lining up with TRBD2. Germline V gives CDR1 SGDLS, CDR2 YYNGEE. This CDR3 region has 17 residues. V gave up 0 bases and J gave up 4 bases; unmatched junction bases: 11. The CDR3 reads CASSVDHGAGGLYEQYF. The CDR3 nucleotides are TGTGCCAGCAGCGTAGACCATGGGGCGGGAGGGTTGTACGAGCAGTACTTC.

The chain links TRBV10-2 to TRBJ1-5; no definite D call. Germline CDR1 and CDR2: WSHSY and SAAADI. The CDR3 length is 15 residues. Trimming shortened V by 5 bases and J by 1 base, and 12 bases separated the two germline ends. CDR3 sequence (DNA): TGCGCCAGCAGTCCCCCGGGATTAAGCAATCAGCCCCAGCATTTT. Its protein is CASSPPGLSNQPQHF.

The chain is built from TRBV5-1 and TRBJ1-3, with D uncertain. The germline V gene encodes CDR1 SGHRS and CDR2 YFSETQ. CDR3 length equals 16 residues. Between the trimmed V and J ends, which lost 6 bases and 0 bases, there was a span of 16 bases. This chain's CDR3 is CASTNDPLSSGNTIYF. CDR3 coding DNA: TGCGCCAGCACTAATGATCCGCTCAGCTCTGGAAACACCATATATTTT. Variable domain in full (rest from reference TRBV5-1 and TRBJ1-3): KAGVTQTPRYLIKTRGQQVTLSCSPISGHRSVSWYQQTPGQGLQFLFEYFSETQRNKGNFPGRFSGRQFSNSRSEMNVSTLELGDSALYLCASTNDPLSSGNTIYFGEGSWLTVV.

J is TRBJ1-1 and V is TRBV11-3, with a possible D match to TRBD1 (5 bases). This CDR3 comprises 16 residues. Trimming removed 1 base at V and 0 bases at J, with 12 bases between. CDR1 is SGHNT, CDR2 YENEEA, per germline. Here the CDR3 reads CASSLGSGVVNTEAFF. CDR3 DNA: TGTGCCAGCAGCTTAGGATCGGGGGTCGTGAACACTGAAGCTTTCTTT.

The CDR3 DNA is TGTGCCAGCAGCACGAGCGAGGGGGTTTGGGATACGCAGTATTTT. It yields the protein CASSTSEGVWDTQYF. The V and J genes are TRBV7-2 and TRBJ2-3; TRBD1 is a possible D gene (6 bases). Trimming cost V 5 bases and J 6 bases, with 18 bases left between them. The CDR3 length is 15 residues. In germline, CDR1 is SGHTA, CDR2 FQGNSA.